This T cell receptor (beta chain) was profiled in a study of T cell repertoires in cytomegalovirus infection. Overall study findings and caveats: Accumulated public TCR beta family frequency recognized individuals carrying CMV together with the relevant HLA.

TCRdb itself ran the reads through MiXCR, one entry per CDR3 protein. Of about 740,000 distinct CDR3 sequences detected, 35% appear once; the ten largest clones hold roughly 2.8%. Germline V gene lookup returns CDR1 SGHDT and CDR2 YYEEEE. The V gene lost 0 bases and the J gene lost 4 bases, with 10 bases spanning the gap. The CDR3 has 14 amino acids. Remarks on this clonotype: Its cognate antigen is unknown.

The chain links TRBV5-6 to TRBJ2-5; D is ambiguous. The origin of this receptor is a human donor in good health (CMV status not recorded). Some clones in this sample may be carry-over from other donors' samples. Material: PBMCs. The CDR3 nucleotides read TGTGCCAGCAGCTTGGCACAAGCGATAGAGACCCAGTACTTC. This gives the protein CASSLAQAIETQYF.